This entry lists 5 T cell receptor beta chains sequenced from one sample in a study of shared clonotypes between healthy human individuals. Generated by immunoSEQ multiplex PCR, the TCRdb table keeps only in-frame clones and is missing some. Among about 2.3 million clones, 93% were seen once, and the ten largest hold approximately 0.4%. The sequencing sample was made of naive CD4+ T cells from PBMCs. Subset of the sample: CD45RA+ positively selected. The receptors were gathered from a man aged 18 to 30 in good health. Some clones in this sample may be carry-over from other donors' samples.

The chain uses TRBV6-1 and TRBJ2-1; unclear D gene. The V end lost 4 bases, the J end lost 5 bases, and 6 bases lay between the germline ends. Germline V gives CDR1 MNHNS, CDR2 SASEGT. CDR3 length: 12 residues. The CDR3 sequence is CASSAQNNEQFF. DNA for the CDR3: TGTGCCAGCAGTGCTCAGAACAATGAGCAGTTCTTC.

V gene TRBV7-3 combines with J gene TRBJ2-1, with a possible D match to TRBD2 (5 bases). Trimming stripped 1 base from V and 9 bases from J, with 10 bases between. The CDR3 covers 13 residues. The V gene's germline CDR1 is SGHTA and CDR2 FQGTGA. As DNA, the CDR3 is TGTGCCAGCAGCTTAAGCCCGGGGTCTGAGCAGTTCTTC. Translating it yields CASSLSPGSEQFF. The variable domain in full, with the rest retrieved from reference TRBV7-3 and TRBJ2-1, is GAGVSQTPSNKVTEKGKYVELRCDPISGHTALYWYRQSLGQGPEFLIYFQGTGAADDSGLPNDRFFAVRPEGSVSTLKIQRTERGDSAVYLCASSLSPGSEQFFGPGTRLTVL.

V and J are TRBV5-1 and TRBJ2-5; no definite D call. This CDR3 region has 14 residues. The germline CDR1 and CDR2 sequences are SGHRS and YFSETQ. Trimming cost V 4 bases and J 0 bases, with 10 bases left between them. CDR3 protein: CASSPVSNQETQYF. Written as DNA, the CDR3 is TGCGCCAGCAGCCCGGTGAGCAACCAAGAGACCCAGTACTTC.

J is TRBJ2-1 and V is TRBV15; 13 nucleotides agree with TRBD2. The germline V gene has CDR1 LNHNV and CDR2 YYDKDF (reference sequence). V gave up 6 bases and J gave up 9 bases; unmatched junction bases: 2. The CDR3 contains 13 residues. The CDR3 loop reads CATRLAGGSEQFF. In DNA form, the CDR3 reads TGTGCCACCAGACTAGCGGGAGGGAGTGAGCAGTTCTTC.

The rearrangement links TRBV30 to TRBJ1-6; D is undetermined. V lost 4 bases to trimming and J lost 5 bases, with 9 bases between them. Germline V gene sequence: CDR1 GTSNPN, CDR2 SVGIG (reference sequence). There are 13 residues in the CDR3. The CDR3 region has the DNA TGTGCCTGGACGTGGGCCGATAATTCACCCCTCCACTTT. Protein sequence: CAWTWADNSPLHF.